The 5 T cell receptor beta chains below all came from one sample that was sequenced in a study of radiotherapy plus CTLA-4 blockade in lung cancer. Data came from immunoSEQ multiplex PCR; TCRdb stores just in-frame clones and leaves some out. Of around 45,000 clones listed, less than 85% are singletons. The material was peripheral blood, obtained from a patient treated with radiotherapy plus ipilimumab. These receptors all come from a human donor with non-small cell lung cancer who had stable disease on radiotherapy plus ipilimumab.

This clone was seen a handful of times. The chain couples TRBV5-5 to TRBJ2-7; TRBD1 is a possible D gene (6 bases). Germline V gene sequence: CDR1 SGHKS, CDR2 YYEKEE (reference sequence). Trimming removed 2 bases at V and 7 bases at J, with 10 bases between. This CDR3 region has 12 residues. As DNA, the CDR3 is TGTGCCAGCAGCTTTTCAGGGGAAGAGCAGTACGTC. As protein: CASSFSGEEQYV.

The chain employs TRBV4-1 and TRBJ1-2; no definite D call. V lost 0 bases to trimming and J lost 4 bases, with 12 bases between them. The CDR3 covers 15 residues. Germline CDR1 is MGHRA and CDR2 is YSYEKL. CDR3 residues: CASSQDHQELYGYTF. CDR3 nucleotides: TGCGCCAGCAGCCAAGATCATCAGGAGCTCTATGGCTACACCTTC.

V is TRBV6-1 and J is TRBJ1-5; D is perhaps TRBD1 (5 bases). This CDR3 contains 13 residues. In germline, CDR1 is MNHNS, CDR2 SASEGT. V was pared by 4 bases and J by 5 bases, with 9 bases between. CDR3 DNA sequence: TGTGCCAGCAGTGTGGCAGGGCATCAGCCCCAGCATTTT. Protein: CASSVAGHQPQHF.

This chain joins TRBV18 and TRBJ2-7; D is possibly TRBD1 (6 bases). CDR1 and CDR2 from the germline V gene are KGHSH and LQKENI. V was clipped by 3 bases and J by 1 base, with 19 bases between them. The CDR3 loop spans 17 amino acids. The CDR3 DNA reads as TGTGCCAGCTCACCGCTGTCCGCAGGGGATCCGTCCTACGAGCAGTACGTC. Amino acids: CASSPLSAGDPSYEQYV.

CDR3 coding DNA: TGTGCCAGCCAAACTAGCGGGGGAGGGGAGCTGTTTTTT. This translates into CASQTSGGGELFF. This chain connects TRBV10-3 to TRBJ2-2, with 11 bases lining up with TRBD2. Germline lookup yields CDR1 ENHRY and CDR2 SYGVKD. The CDR3 extends over 13 amino acids. V shed 10 bases, J shed 8 bases, and the junction held 6 bases outside the gene matches.